This T cell receptor (beta chain) originates from a study of blood T cell repertoires in COVID-19. With 0 bases removed from V and 2 bases from J, the gap between germline ends came to 10 bases. Per germline, CDR1 SGHRS and CDR2 YFSETQ. The CDR3 consists of 15 residues. This clone was detected a few times. Profiled with immunoSEQ multiplex PCR; TCRdb holds only in-frame clones, not every one. Among some 210,000 clones listed, 80% to 90% were seen once. The TCR originated in a woman aged 70-85 years with active or convalescent COVID-19. Material: peripheral blood. The chain is built from TRBV5-1 and TRBJ2-3; D unclear. CDR3 DNA sequence: TGCGCCAGCAGCTTGGACGTATTAGTCACAGATACGCAGTATTTT. It translates to CASSLDVLVTDTQYF.